This T cell receptor (beta chain) was sequenced during a study of T cells in AML relapse after transplant (dated by TCRdb to between 2018 and 2021). At the level of the whole study: This retrospective study examined inhibitory receptor expression and TCR repertoires of bone marrow T cells in patients who received allogeneic HSCT for myeloid malignancy. What the research found in general, with its limitations: TCR repertoire comparisons were based on very few samples, with only a few individuals included per group for unsorted bone marrow.

CDR1 is given as SGHRS and CDR2 as YFSETQ, both from the germline V gene. V is clipped by 2 bases and J by 2 bases, and the sequence between their germline boundaries is 11 bases long. The CDR3, cysteine through phenylalanine, is 14 amino acids long. The kept DNA is CDR3 alone, 42 bases in frame from the first base. The method was PCR. TCR alpha and beta chains were amplified from RNA with a modified RACE PCR protocol rather than multiplex PCR. Libraries were sequenced on an Illumina MiSeq, and raw reads were demultiplexed by sample-specific barcode combinations. Per the original workflow: MiXCR software was used to identify TCR clonotypes from the sequencing reads. The public reads were reprocessed in TCRdb via fastp at Q25 and MiXCR, keeping in-frame beta chains. Identical CDR3 protein sequences are pooled into one entry, listed with their most common genes and DNA. Clone size and V and J calls follow TCRdb, not the original study. For this sample, the table gives some 100 distinct CDR3 sequences.

This clonotype was detected ten times or more. The specificity of this receptor is unknown. Base qualities are missing; no much larger clone stands one base away. Sequencing used bone marrow, either the whole sample or a sorted T cell fraction (not recorded which), obtained at relapse. The source of this sequence is a human donor who had a stem cell transplant for acute myeloid leukemia. The graft donor may be the source of some T cells after a transplant. The V and J genes are TRBV5-1 and TRBJ2-7; the D gene identity is not certain. CDR3 region: CASSFRGGTYEQYF. The sequenced DNA: TGCGCCAGCAGCTTCAGAGGTGGAACCTACGAGCAGTACTTC.